Shown below are 16 T cell receptor beta chains from a single sample sequenced in a study of long-term antiretroviral therapy in people with HIV. The assay used was immunoSEQ (version v3.0), run at survey level. The protocol was immunoSEQ multiplex PCR, while the TCRdb copy is restricted to in-frame clones and leaves out a portion. The table records around 40,000 clones, 85% to 95% of them present only once. The sample here was unsorted PBMCs, taken 4.1 years after starting antiretroviral therapy. Every receptor here comes from a woman aged 45-65 years with HIV.

CDR3 sequence reads: CASSQRSSVLWTEAFF. As DNA, the CDR3 is TGTGCCAGCAGCCAACGAAGTTCGGTTTTGTGGACTGAAGCTTTCTTT. The V call is TRBV11-2, the J call TRBJ1-1; no firm D call. Germline loops: CDR1 SGHAT, CDR2 FQNNGV. The CDR3 is made up of 16 amino acids. The V and J ends lost 5 bases and 5 bases respectively, with 21 bases between them.

V usage is TRBV14 and J usage is TRBJ2-7; 10 bases line up with TRBD2. Germline V gene sequence: CDR1 SGHDN, CDR2 FVKESK. There are 15 residues in the CDR3. Trimming removed 5 bases from V and 9 bases from J; junction bases left unmatched: 13. CDR3 nucleotide sequence: TGTGCCAGCAGCAAAAAGCGGGGGGGCTCTCTTGTGCAGTACTTC. It is translated as CASSKKRGGSLVQYF. Variable domain in full (rest from reference TRBV14 and TRBJ2-7): EAGVTQFPSHSVIEKGQTVTLRCDPISGHDNLYWYRRVMGKEIKFLLHFVKESKQDESGMPNNRFLAERTGGTYSTLKVQPAELEDSGVYFCASSKKRGGSLVQYFGPGTRLTVT.

V gene TRBV25-1 combines with J gene TRBJ1-1, with D perhaps matching TRBD1 (6 bases). Germline CDR1 reads MGHDK; CDR2 reads SYGVNS. Deletions cut 3 bases from V and 11 bases from J, with 25 bases between. This CDR3 spans 16 amino acids. The CDR3 bases are TGTGCCAGCAGTGATCGCTCGGACAGCTCGAGAGGGTGGGCTTTCTTT. Amino acids: CASSDRSDSSRGWAFF.

This chain connects TRBV19 to TRBJ1-1; no firm D call. The V and J ends lost 5 bases and 0 bases respectively, with 7 bases between them. The CDR3 is 13 residues long. Germline CDR1 is LNHDA and CDR2 is SQIVND (reference sequence). For the CDR3, the DNA is TGTGCCAGTAGTCAGCAGTTGAACACTGAAGCTTTCTTT. It yields the protein CASSQQLNTEAFF. Full variable domain (remainder filled in from reference TRBV19 and TRBJ1-1): DGGITQSPKYLFRKEGQNVTLSCEQNLNHDAMYWYRQDPGQGLRLIYYSQIVNDFQKGDIAEGYSVSREKKESFPLTVTSAQKNPTAFYLCASSQQLNTEAFFGQGTRLTVV.

The chain carries TRBV6-4 and TRBJ2-1; 9 bases are shared with TRBD2. The ends lost 0 bases at V and 9 bases at J; junction bases unmatched: 6. CDR3 length equals 15 residues. CDR1 is MRHNA and CDR2 is SNTAGT in the germline V gene. DNA of the CDR3: TGTGCCAGCAGTGACTCTGCGGGGGGGCCGGGTGAGCAGTTCTTC. Translation gives CASSDSAGGPGEQFF.

The rearrangement uses TRBV30 and TRBJ1-4, with no clear D. The CDR3 totals 13 residues. V lost 5 bases to trimming and J lost 6 bases, with 13 bases between them. Germline CDR1 and CDR2: GTSNPN and SVGIG (reference sequence). CDR3 residues: CAWAGQMYEKLFF. The CDR3 DNA sequence: TGTGCCTGGGCAGGTCAGATGTATGAAAAACTGTTTTTT.

The chain combines TRBV6-5 with TRBJ1-4, with D unclear. The CDR3 runs 14 residues. Trimming removed 5 bases from V and 4 bases from J, with 11 bases in between. The germline gives CDR1 MNHEY, CDR2 SVGAGI. The CDR3 spells CASSRGAVNEKLFF. The CDR3 DNA is TGTGCCAGCAGTCGGGGTGCGGTTAATGAAAAACTGTTTTTT.

This rearrangement joins TRBV2 to TRBJ2-5; 10 bases agree with TRBD1. The CDR3 sequence is 16 residues long. Germline-derived CDR1 and CDR2 are SNHLY and FYNNEI. The V gene end was trimmed by 5 bases and the J gene end by 5 bases; junction bases not matched to a gene: 11. The CDR3 DNA follows: TGTGCCAGCAGTACGGGGGGACAGGGGAGAGGGGAGACCCAGTACTTC. Amino acids: CASSTGGQGRGETQYF.

V usage is TRBV7-2 and J usage is TRBJ2-1; no definite D call. This CDR3 spans 14 amino acids. The V end was cut by 0 bases, the J end by 2 bases, with 5 bases between. Germline V gene lookup returns CDR1 SGHTA and CDR2 FQGNSA. CDR3 loop: CASSLAGPYNEQFF. CDR3 nucleotides: TGTGCCAGCAGCTTAGCAGGGCCCTACAATGAGCAGTTCTTC. Full variable domain (rest looked up from reference TRBV7-2 and TRBJ2-1): GAGVSQSPSNKVTEKGKDVELRCDPISGHTALYWYRQSLGQGLEFLIYFQGNSAPDKSGLPSDRFSAERTGGSVSTLTIQRTQQEDSAVYLCASSLAGPYNEQFFGPGTRLTVL.

This chain links TRBV6-1 with TRBJ1-5, with D unclear. The V gene lost 0 bases and the J gene lost 4 bases, with 7 bases spanning the gap. Germline CDR1 is MNHNS and CDR2 is SASEGT. The length of the CDR3 is 14 residues. CDR3 region: CASSEAGLNQPQHF. The CDR3 region has the DNA TGTGCCAGCAGTGAAGCAGGGCTTAATCAGCCCCAGCATTTT.

The rearrangement uses TRBV19 and TRBJ1-1, with TRBD1 matching 9 bases. V lost 5 bases and J lost 5; bases outside the gene matches: 9. This CDR3 region has 15 residues. Germline-derived CDR1 and CDR2 are LNHDA and SQIVND (reference sequence). The CDR3: CASSFMAGTGTEAFF. In nucleotides, the CDR3 is TGTGCCAGTAGTTTTATGGCCGGGACAGGGACTGAAGCTTTCTTT.

The rearrangement uses TRBV2 and TRBJ2-3; TRBD2 matches 11 bases. V lost 7 bases and J lost 4; bases outside the gene matches: 10. Germline values: CDR1 SNHLY, CDR2 FYNNEI. CDR3 length equals 16 residues. The CDR3 nucleotides read TGTGCCAGCACTGCATTACTAGCGGGGGTGGCAGATACGCAGTATTTT. Amino acid sequence: CASTALLAGVADTQYF.

The J gene is TRBJ2-7, the V gene TRBV19; perhaps TRBD2 as D (6 bases). Trimming stripped 4 bases from V and 0 bases from J, with 13 bases between. The germline gives CDR1 LNHDA, CDR2 SQIVND (reference sequence). The CDR3 spans 15 residues. The CDR3: CASSNNPGASYEQYF. Here the CDR3 DNA reads TGTGCCAGTAGTAACAATCCGGGAGCCTCCTACGAGCAGTACTTC.

The chain combines TRBV29-1 with TRBJ2-3; 9 bases are a match to TRBD2. Germline V gene data show CDR1 as SQVTM and CDR2 as ANQGSEA. CDR3 size: 15 residues. CDR3 region: CRKTWGRGGPDTQYF. The CDR3 DNA sequence: TGCAGAAAGACCTGGGGGCGGGGGGGCCCAGATACGCAGTATTTT.

CDR3 bases: TGTGCCTGGAGCGGTATCCGGACAGCTGGAAACACCATATATTTT. It encodes CAWSGIRTAGNTIYF. J is TRBJ1-3 and V is TRBV30, with a possible D match to TRBD1 (6 bases). V lost 3 bases, J lost 2 bases, and 14 bases lay in between. The CDR3 length is 15 residues. The germline V gene has CDR1 GTSNPN and CDR2 SVGIG (reference sequence).

The chain is built from TRBV6-5 and TRBJ1-3; D unresolved. This CDR3 region has 15 residues. Trimming removed 0 bases at V and 0 bases at J, with 6 bases between. In germline, CDR1 is MNHEY, CDR2 SVGAGI. For the CDR3, the DNA is TGTGCCAGCAGTTACTCGAGGATCTCTGGAAACACCATATATTTT. Translated: CASSYSRISGNTIYF.